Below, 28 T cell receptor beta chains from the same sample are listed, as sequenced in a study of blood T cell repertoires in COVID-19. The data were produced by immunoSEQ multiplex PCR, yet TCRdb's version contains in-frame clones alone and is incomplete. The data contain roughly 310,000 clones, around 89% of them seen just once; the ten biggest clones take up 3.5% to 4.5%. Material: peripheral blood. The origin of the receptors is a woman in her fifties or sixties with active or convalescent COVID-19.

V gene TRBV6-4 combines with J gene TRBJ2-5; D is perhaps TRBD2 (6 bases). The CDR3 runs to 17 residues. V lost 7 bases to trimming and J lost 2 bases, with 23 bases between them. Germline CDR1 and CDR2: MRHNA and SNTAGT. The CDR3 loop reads CASKGGFGRGEQETQYF. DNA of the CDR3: TGTGCCAGCAAGGGCGGATTCGGGCGGGGAGAACAAGAGACCCAGTACTTC.

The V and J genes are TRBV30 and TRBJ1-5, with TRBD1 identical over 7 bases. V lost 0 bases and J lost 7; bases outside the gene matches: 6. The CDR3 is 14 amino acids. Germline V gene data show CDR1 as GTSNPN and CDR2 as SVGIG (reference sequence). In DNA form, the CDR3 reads TGTGCCTGGAGTGTAGGTGGGACAGACCAGCCCCAGCATTTT. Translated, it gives CAWSVGGTDQPQHF.

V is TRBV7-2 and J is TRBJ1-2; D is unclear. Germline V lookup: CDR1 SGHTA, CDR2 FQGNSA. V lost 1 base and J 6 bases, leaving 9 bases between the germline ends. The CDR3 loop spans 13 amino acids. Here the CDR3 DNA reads TGTGCCAGCAGCTTAGGGCAGGATGATGGCTACACCTTC. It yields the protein CASSLGQDDGYTF.

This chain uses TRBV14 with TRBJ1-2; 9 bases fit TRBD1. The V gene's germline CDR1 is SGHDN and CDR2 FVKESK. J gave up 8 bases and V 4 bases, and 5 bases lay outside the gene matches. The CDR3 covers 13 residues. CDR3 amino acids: CASSLGTGRGYTF. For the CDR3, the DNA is TGTGCCAGCAGCCTCGGGACAGGGAGAGGCTACACCTTC.

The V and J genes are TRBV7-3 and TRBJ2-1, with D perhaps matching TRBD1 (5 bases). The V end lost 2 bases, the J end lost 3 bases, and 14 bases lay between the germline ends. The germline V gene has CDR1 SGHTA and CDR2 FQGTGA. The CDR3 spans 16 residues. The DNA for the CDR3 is TGTGCCAGCAGCTTAGCCAGGGCCGTAATCTACAATGAGCAGTTCTTC. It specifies CASSLARAVIYNEQFF.

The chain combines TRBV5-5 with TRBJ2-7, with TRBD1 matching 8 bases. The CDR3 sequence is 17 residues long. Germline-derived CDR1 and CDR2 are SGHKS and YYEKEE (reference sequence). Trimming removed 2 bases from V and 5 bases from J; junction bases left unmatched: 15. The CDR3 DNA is TGTGCCAGCAGCTTACCTTTGCTCGCGAGACAGGGGAACGAGCAGTACTTC. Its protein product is CASSLPLLARQGNEQYF.

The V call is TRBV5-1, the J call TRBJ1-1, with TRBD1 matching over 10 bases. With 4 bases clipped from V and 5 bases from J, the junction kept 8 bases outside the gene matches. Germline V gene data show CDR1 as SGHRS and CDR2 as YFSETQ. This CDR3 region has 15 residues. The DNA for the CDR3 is TGCGCCAGCAGCACGAGACAGGGGGCGGGGACTGAAGCTTTCTTT. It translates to CASSTRQGAGTEAFF.

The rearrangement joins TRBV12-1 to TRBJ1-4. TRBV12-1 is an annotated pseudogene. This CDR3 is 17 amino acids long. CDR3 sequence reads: CASSFIGREWTNEKLFF. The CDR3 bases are TGTGCCAGCAGCTTTATAGGAAGGGAGTGGACTAATGAAAAACTGTTTTTT.

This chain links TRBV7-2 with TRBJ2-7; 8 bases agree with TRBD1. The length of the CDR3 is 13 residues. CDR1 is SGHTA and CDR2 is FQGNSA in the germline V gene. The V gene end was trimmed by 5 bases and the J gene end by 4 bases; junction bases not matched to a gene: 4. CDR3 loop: CASSVTGGYEQYF. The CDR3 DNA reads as TGTGCCAGCAGCGTTACAGGGGGATACGAGCAGTACTTC.

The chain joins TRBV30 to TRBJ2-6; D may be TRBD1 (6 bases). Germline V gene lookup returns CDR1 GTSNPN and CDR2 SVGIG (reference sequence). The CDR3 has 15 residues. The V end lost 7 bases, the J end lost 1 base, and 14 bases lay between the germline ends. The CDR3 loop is CASTGFPSGANVLTF. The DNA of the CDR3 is TGTGCCTCGACAGGTTTTCCATCTGGGGCCAACGTCCTGACTTTC.

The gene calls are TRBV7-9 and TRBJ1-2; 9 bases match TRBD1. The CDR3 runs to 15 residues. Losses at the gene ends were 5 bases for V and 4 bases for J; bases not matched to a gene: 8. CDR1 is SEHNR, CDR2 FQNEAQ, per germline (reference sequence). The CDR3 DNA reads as TGTGCCAGCAGCCACCCACTACAGGGGGCCTATGGCTACACCTTC. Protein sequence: CASSHPLQGAYGYTF.

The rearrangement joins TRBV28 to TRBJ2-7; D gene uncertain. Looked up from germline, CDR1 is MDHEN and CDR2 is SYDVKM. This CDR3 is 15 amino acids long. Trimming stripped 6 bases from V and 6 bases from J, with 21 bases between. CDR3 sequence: CASRQRWLGNSEQYF. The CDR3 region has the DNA TGTGCCAGCAGGCAACGCTGGCTAGGTAACTCCGAGCAGTACTTC.

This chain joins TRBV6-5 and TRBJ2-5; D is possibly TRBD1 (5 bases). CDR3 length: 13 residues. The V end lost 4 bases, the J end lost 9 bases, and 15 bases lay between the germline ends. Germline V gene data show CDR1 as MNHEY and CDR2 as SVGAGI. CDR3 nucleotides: TGTGCCAGCAGTTTTCAACCTCGACAGTCCCAGTACTTC. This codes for CASSFQPRQSQYF.

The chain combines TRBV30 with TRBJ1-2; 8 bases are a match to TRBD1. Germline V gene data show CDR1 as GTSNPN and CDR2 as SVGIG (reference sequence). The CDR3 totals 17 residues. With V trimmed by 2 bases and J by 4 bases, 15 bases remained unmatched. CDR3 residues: CAWSTLGQGQRGYGYTF. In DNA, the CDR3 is TGTGCCTGGAGTACCCTCGGACAGGGCCAGAGGGGCTATGGCTACACCTTC.

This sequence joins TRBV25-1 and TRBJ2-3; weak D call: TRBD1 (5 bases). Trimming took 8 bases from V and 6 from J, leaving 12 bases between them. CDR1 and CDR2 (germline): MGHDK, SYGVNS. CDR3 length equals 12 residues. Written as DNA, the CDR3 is TGTGCCAGCGAGCAGGGTCTGGATACGCAGTATTTT. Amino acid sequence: CASEQGLDTQYF. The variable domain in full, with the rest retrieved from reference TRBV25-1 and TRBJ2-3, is EADIYQTPRYLVIGTGKKITLECSQTMGHDKMYWYQQDPGMELHLIHYSYGVNSTEKGDLSSESTVSRIRTEHFPLTLESARPSHTSQYLCASEQGLDTQYFGPGTRLTVL.

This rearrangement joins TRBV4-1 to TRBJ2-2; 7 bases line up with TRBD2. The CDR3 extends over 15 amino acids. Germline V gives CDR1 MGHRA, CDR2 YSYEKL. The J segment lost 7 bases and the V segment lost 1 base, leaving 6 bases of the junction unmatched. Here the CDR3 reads CASSQGTSGGGELFF. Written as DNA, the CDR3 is TGCGCCAGCAGCCAAGGGACTAGTGGTGGCGGGGAGCTGTTTTTT.

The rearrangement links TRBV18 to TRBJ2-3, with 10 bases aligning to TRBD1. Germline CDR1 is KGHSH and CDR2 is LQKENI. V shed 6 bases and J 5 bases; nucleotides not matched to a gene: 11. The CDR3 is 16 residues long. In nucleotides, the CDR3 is TGTGCCAGCTCGAGAAATCCGGGACAGGGGAAAGATACGCAGTATTTT. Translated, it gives CASSRNPGQGKDTQYF.

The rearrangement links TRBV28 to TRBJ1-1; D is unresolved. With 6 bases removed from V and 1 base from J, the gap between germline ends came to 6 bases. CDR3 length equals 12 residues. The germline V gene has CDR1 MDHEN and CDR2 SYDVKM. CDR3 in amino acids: CASSRSNTEAFF. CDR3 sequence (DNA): TGTGCCAGCAGCCGGTCGAACACTGAAGCTTTCTTT.

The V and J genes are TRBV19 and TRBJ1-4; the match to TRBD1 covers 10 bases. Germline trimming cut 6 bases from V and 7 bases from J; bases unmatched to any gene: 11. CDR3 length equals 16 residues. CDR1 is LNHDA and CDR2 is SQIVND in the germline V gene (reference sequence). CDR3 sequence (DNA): TGTGCCAGTAGCCCACAAAGGGACAGGGGCAGTGAAAAACTGTTTTTT. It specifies CASSPQRDRGSEKLFF.

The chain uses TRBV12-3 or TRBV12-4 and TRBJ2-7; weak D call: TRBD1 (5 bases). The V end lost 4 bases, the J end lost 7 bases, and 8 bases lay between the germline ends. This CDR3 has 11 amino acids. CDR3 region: CASSSGLEQYF. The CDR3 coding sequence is TGTGCCAGCAGTTCAGGGTTGGAGCAGTACTTC.

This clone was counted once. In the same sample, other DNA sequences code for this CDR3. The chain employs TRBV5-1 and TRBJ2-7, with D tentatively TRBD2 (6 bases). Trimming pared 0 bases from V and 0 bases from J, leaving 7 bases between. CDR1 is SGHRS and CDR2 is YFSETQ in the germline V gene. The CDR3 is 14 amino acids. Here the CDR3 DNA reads TGCGCCAGCAGCTTGGCGGGAGTCTCCTACGAGCAGTACTTC. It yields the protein CASSLAGVSYEQYF.

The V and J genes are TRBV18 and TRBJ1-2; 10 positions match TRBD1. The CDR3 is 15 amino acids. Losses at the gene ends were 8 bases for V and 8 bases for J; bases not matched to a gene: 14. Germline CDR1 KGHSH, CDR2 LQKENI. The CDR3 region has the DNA TGTGCCAGCACTCTGGACAGGGGGAATCTCGGCGGCTACACCTTC. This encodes CASTLDRGNLGGYTF.

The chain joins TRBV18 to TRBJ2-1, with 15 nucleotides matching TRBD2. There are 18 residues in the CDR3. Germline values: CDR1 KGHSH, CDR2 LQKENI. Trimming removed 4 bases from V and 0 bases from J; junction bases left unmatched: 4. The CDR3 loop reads CASSRGLAGGSSYNEQFF. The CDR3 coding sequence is TGTGCCAGCTCACGGGGACTAGCGGGAGGAAGCTCCTACAATGAGCAGTTCTTC.

CDR3 nucleotide sequence: TGTGCCAGCAGCCAGGGGTCTAGCGGGGGAGAGACCCAGTACTTC. It specifies CASSQGSSGGETQYF. The chain has TRBV11-3 and TRBJ2-5; 10 bases are shared with TRBD2. CDR1 is SGHNT, CDR2 YENEEA, per germline. The CDR3 loop spans 15 amino acids. Trimming removed 5 bases from V and 4 bases from J; junction bases left unmatched: 7.

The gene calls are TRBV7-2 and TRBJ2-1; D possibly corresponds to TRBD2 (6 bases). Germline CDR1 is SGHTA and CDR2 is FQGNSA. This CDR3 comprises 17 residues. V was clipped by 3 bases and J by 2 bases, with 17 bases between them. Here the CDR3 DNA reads TGTGCCAGCAGCTTTAGGGTGAGCGGGCCCCCCTACAATGAGCAGTTCTTC. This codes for CASSFRVSGPPYNEQFF.

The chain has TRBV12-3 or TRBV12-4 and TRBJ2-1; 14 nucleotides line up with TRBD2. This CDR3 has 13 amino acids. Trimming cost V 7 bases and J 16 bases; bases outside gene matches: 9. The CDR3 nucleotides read TGTGCCAGCACCGTGACTAGCGGGGGGGCTCGATTCTTC. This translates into CASTVTSGGARFF.

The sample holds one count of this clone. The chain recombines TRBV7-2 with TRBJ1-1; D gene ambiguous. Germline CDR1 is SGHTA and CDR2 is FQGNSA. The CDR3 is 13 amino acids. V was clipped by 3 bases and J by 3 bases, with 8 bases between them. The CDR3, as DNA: TGTGCCAGCAGCTTTTCCGGGGACACTGAAGCTTTCTTT. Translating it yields CASSFSGDTEAFF.

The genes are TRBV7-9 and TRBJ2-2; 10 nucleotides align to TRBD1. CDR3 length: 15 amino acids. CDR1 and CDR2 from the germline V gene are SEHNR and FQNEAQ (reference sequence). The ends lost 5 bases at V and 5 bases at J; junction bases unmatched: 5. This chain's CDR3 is CASSRTGGSTGELFF. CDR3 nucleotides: TGTGCCAGCAGCCGGACAGGGGGTTCGACCGGGGAGCTGTTTTTT. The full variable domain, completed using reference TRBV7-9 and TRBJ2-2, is DTGVSQNPRHKITKRGQNVTFRCDPISEHNRLYWYRQTLGQGPEFLTYFQNEAQLEKSRLLSDRFSAERPKGSFSTLEIQRTEQGDSAMYLCASSRTGGSTGELFFGEGSRLTVL.